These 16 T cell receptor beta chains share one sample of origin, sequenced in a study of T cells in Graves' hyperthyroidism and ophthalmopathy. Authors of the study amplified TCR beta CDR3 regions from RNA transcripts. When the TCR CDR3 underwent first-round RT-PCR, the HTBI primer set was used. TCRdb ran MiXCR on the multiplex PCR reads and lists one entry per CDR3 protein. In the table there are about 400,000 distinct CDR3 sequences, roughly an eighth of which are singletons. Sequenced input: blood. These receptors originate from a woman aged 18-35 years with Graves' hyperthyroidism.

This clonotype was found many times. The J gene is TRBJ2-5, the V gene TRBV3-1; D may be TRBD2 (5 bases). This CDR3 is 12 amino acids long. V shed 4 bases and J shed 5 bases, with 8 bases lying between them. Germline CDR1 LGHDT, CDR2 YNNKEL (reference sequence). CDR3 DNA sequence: TGTGCCAGCAGCCCTACTAGGGAGACCCAGTACTTC. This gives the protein CASSPTRETQYF.

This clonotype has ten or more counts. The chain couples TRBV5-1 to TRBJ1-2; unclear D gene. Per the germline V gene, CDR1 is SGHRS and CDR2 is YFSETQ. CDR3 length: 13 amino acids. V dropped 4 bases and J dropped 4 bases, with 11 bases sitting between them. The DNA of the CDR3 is TGCGCCAGCAGCCATCCAATGGCCTATGGCTACACCTTC. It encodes CASSHPMAYGYTF.

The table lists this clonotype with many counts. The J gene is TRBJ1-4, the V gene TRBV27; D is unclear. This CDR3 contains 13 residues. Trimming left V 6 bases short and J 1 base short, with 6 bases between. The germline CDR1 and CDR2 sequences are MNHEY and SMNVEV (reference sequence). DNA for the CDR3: TGTGCCAGCAGGGGGTTAACTAATGAAAAACTGTTTTTT. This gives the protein CASRGLTNEKLFF.

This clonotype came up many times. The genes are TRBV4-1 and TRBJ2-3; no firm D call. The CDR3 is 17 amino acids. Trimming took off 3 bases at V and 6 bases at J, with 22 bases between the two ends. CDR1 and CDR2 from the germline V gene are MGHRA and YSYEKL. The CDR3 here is CASSHPPRTLPSDTQYF. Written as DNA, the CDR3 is TGCGCCAGCAGCCATCCTCCCCGGACGCTTCCCTCGGATACGCAGTATTTT.

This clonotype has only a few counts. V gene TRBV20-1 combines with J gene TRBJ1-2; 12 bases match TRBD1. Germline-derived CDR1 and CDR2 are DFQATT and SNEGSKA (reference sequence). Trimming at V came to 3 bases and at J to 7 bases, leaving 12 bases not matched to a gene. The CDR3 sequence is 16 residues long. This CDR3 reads CSARRPGQGASGGYTF. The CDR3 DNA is TGCAGTGCTAGGCGCCCGGGACAGGGGGCGAGCGGTGGCTACACCTTC.

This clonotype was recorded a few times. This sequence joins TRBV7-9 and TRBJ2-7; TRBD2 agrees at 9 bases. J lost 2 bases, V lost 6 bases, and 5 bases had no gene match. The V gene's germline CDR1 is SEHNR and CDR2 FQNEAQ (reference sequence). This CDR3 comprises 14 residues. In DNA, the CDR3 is TGTGCCAGCAGTTCGGTAGCGGGGGCCTACGAGCAGTACTTC. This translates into CASSSVAGAYEQYF.

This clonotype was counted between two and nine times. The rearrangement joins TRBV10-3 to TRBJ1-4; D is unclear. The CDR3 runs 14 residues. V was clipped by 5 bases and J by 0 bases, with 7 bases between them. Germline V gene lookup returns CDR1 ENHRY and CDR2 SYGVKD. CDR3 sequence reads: CAISRTSTNEKLFF. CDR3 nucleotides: TGTGCCATCAGTCGGACCTCAACTAATGAAAAACTGTTTTTT.

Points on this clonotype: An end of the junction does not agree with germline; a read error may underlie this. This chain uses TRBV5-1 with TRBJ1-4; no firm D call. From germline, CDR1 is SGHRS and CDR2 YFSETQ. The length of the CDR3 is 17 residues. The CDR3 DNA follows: TGCGCCAGCAGCTGGGTGGCCTTAACGGGAACTAATGAAAAACTGATTTTT. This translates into CASSWVALTGTNEKLIF.

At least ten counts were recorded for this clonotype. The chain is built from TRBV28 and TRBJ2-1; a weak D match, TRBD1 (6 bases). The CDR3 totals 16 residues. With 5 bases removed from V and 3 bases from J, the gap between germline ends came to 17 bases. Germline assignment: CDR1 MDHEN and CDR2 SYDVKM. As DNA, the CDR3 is TGTGCCAGCAGTGAGGTTGGCAGGGGAAGCTACAATGAGCAGTTCTTC. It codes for CASSEVGRGSYNEQFF. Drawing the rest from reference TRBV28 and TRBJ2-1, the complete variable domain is DVKVTQSSRYLVKRTGEKVFLECVQDMDHENMFWYRQDPGLGLRLIYFSYDVKMKEKGDIPEGYSVSREKKERFSLILESASTNQTSMYLCASSEVGRGSYNEQFFGPGTRLTVL.

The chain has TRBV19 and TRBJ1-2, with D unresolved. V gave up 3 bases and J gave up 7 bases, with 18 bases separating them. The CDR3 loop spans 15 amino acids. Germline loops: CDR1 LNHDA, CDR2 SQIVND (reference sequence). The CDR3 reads CASSINAGRAAGYTF. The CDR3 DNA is TGTGCCAGTAGTATCAATGCAGGAAGGGCGGCTGGCTACACCTTC.

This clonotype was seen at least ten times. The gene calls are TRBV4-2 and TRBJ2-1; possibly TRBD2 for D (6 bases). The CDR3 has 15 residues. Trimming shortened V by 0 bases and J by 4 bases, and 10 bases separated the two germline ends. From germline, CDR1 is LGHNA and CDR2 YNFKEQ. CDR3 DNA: TGTGCCAGCAGCCAAGATTTAGCGGATTACAATGAGCAGTTCTTC. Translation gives CASSQDLADYNEQFF.

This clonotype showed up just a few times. Here the CDR3 DNA reads TGTGCCAGCAGCCCACTTTTGGTGCAGGGGCCGAACACTGAAGCTTTCTTT. This encodes CASSPLLVQGPNTEAFF. The rearrangement joins TRBV9 to TRBJ1-1; D possibly corresponds to TRBD1 (6 bases). The CDR3 extends over 17 amino acids. The germline gives CDR1 SGDLS, CDR2 YYNGEE. Trimming removed 4 bases from V and 1 base from J, with 20 bases in between.

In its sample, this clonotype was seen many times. The CDR3 region has the DNA TGTGCCAGCTCAACGGGACCTTCTGGCACTGAAGCTTTCTTT. The encoded protein is CASSTGPSGTEAFF. V usage is TRBV18 and J usage is TRBJ1-1; D is perhaps TRBD1 (5 bases). Germline V lookup: CDR1 KGHSH, CDR2 LQKENI. This CDR3 is 14 amino acids long. V shed 5 bases and J shed 4 bases, with 14 bases lying between them.

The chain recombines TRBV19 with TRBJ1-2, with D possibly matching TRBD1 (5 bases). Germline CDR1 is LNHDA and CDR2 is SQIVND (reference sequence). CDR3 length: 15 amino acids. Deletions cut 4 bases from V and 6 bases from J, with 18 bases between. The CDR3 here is CASSKPTGTANGYTF. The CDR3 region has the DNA TGTGCCAGTAGTAAACCGACCGGGACCGCAAATGGCTACACCTTC.

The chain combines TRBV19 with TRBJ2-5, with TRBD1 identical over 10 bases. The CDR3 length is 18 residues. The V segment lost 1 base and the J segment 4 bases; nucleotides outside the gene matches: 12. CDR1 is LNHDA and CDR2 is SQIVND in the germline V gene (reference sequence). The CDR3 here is CASSIANLYRDRGETQYF. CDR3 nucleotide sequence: TGTGCCAGTAGTATAGCCAATCTCTACCGGGACAGGGGAGAGACCCAGTACTTC.

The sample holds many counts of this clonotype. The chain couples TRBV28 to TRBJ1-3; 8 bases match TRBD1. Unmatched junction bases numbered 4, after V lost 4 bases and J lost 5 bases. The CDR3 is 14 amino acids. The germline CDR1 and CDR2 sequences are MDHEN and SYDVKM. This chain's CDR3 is CASSSGQGRNTIYF. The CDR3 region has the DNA TGTGCCAGCAGTTCCGGACAGGGACGAAACACCATATATTTT.